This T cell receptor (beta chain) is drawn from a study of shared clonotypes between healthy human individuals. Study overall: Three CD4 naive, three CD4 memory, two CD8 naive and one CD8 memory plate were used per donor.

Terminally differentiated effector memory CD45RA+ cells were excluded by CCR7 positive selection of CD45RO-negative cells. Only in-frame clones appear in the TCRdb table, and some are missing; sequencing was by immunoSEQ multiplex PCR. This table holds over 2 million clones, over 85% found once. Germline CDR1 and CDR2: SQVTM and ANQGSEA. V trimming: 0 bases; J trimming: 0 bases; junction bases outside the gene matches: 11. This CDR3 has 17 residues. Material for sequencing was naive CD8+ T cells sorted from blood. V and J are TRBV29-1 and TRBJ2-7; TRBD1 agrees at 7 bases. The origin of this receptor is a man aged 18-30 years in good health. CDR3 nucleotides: TGCAGCGTTGAAGATCGGGAAGAGGACAGGAGCTCCTACGAGCAGTACTTC. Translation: CSVEDREEDRSSYEQYF.